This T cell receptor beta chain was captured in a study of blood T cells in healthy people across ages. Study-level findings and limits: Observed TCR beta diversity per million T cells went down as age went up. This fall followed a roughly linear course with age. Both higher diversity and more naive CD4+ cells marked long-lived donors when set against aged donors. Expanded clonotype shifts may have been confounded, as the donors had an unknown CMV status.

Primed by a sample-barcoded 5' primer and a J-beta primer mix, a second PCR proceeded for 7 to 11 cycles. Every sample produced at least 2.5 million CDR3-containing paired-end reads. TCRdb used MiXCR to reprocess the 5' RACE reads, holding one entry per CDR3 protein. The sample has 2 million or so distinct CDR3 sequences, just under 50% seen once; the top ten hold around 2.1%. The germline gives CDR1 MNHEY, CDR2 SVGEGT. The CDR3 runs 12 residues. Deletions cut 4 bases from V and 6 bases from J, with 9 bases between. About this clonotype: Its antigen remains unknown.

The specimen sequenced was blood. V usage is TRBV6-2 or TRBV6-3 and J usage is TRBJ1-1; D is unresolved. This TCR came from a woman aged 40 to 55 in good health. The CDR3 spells CASSSRVPEAFF. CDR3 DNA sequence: TGTGCCAGCAGTTCAAGGGTTCCTGAAGCTTTCTTT.